This TCR beta chain is from a study of shared clonotypes between healthy human individuals. About the research overall: Every donor yielded three CD4 naive, three CD4 memory, two CD8 naive and one CD8 memory plate.

The authors distributed each subset's genomic DNA evenly over several immunoSEQ plates. On sorted subsets, replicate PCRs used 200 to 250 ng DNA, or about 33,000 T cell genomes. Method: immunoSEQ multiplex PCR; TCRdb's copy keeps in-frame clones and lacks some. The sample consists of around 510,000 clones, about 96% of them appearing once. Germline loops: CDR1 MDHEN, CDR2 SYDVKM. This CDR3 has 14 amino acids. The chain is built from TRBV28 and TRBJ2-5, with D unresolved. The J call may not be correct, given that the DNA end is closer to TRBJ2-7. The sequence was collected from a woman under 40 in good health. The sequenced material came from naive CD4+ T cells sorted from blood. Described subset: CD45RA+ positively selected. CDR3 coding DNA: TGTGCCAGCAGTTTATCTGGGTCCCCCTACGAGCAGTACTTC. It encodes CASSLSGSPYEQYF.